This T cell receptor (beta chain) comes out of a study of blood T cell repertoires in COVID-19. The CDR3 runs 16 residues. In germline, CDR1 is SGHRS, CDR2 YFSETQ. Trimming pared 4 bases from V and 0 bases from J, leaving 13 bases between. How the authors handled the data: Reference gene primer amplification gave estimated nucleated cell counts. Here immunoSEQ multiplex PCR was the method, and the copy in TCRdb shows in-frame clones only, minus some. V and J calls and clone size are copied from that table; D and trimming were computed from the DNA. This sample carries 200,000 or so clones, 87% of them seen once, and the ten largest clones take under 2.5%.

The rearrangement joins TRBV5-1 to TRBJ1-4, with D possibly matching TRBD1 (6 bases). Sequencing input: peripheral blood. The sequence was collected from a man aged 40-55 years with active or convalescent COVID-19. CDR3 in DNA: TGCGCCAGCAGCACAGGGACACATGCAACTAATGAAAAACTGTTTTTT. It encodes CASSTGTHATNEKLFF.